The clone carrying this T cell receptor beta chain was observed a few times. Its target is not known. Between the trimmed V and J ends, which lost 4 bases and 4 bases, there was a span of 11 bases. CDR1 and CDR2 from the germline V gene are SGHNT and YYREEE (reference sequence). This CDR3 region has 13 residues. These data come from a study of cytomegalovirus exposure and HLA in healthy donors. Overall study findings and caveats: An analysis was carried out at a later point. It showed that HLA-associated TCR beta chains were more clonally expanded than equally common non-associated chains. Immune exposure data for these donors was limited to CMV serostatus. A list of roughly 180 TCR beta chains associated with cytomegalovirus was given.

Amplification used 60 Vbeta primers and 13 Jbeta primers. The method was immunoSEQ multiplex PCR; TCRdb's version includes in-frame clones alone and lacks a portion of them. The table records 200,000 to 250,000 clones, about 77% of them present only once. The chain joins TRBV5-4 to TRBJ1-2, with D possibly TRBD1 on 5 matching bases. This sequence originates from a woman aged 25-40 years in good health and CMV-seronegative. The material sequenced was PBMCs. Written as DNA, the CDR3 is TGTGCCAGCAGCCTAGACAGCGTCTATGGCTACACCTTC. Protein: CASSLDSVYGYTF.